This entry features one T cell receptor (beta chain) sequence. Its antigen remains unknown. This record belongs to a study of blood T cells in healthy people across ages. General observations from the study: Long-lived donors exceeded aged donors in naive CD4+ cells and diversity.

A sample-barcoded 5' primer and a J-beta primer mix were used in a second PCR of about 7 to 12 cycles. A single record per CDR3 protein comes from TCRdb applying MiXCR to the 5' RACE reads. The table records hundreds of thousands of distinct CDR3 sequences, around 25% of them present only once. The ends lost 4 bases at V and 2 bases at J; junction bases unmatched: 5. Germline V gene lookup returns CDR1 SGHDT and CDR2 YYEEEE. The CDR3 sequence is 14 residues long. These data also formed part of another study, on T cells of mothers and their children.

What was sequenced was blood. The TCR sequence derives from a boy aged 10-17 years in good health. The chain is built from TRBV5-6 and TRBJ2-5, with 7 bases lining up with TRBD1. CDR3 DNA: TGTGCCAGCAGCCAAACGGGACAGCAAGAGACCCAGTACTTC. This encodes CASSQTGQQETQYF. Supplemented by reference TRBV5-6 and TRBJ2-5, the full variable domain reads DAGVTQSPTHLIKTRGQQVTLRCSPKSGHDTVSWYQQALGQGPQFIFQYYEEEERQRGNFPDRFSGHQFPNYSSELNVNALLLGDSALYLCASSQTGQQETQYFGPGTRLLVL.